A single sample is the source of the 23 T cell receptor beta chains below, sequenced in a study of control samples from healthy donors and cancer patients. The protocol was immunoSEQ multiplex PCR, while the TCRdb copy is restricted to in-frame clones and leaves out a portion. The sample carries some 120,000 clones, around 87% recorded once. The sample taken for sequencing was PBMCs. The receptors derive from a woman between 50 and 59 years old with colorectal cancer.

Here the CDR3 DNA reads TGTGCCAGCAGCCAAGTGGCTAGCGGGGCTCCCGAGCAGTTCTTC. As protein: CASSQVASGAPEQFF. The rearrangement uses TRBV3-1 (or the pseudogene TRBV3-2) and TRBJ2-1; the match to TRBD2 covers 9 bases. V dropped 1 base and J dropped 10; count of bases not matched to a gene: 8. Germline V lookup: CDR1 LGHDT, CDR2 YNNKEL (reference sequence). The CDR3 has 15 residues.

This clone was counted a single time. The V gene is TRBV5-4, the J gene TRBJ2-3; D remains unclear. Looked up from germline, CDR1 is SGHNT and CDR2 is YYREEE (reference sequence). The V end lost 0 bases, the J end lost 5 bases, and 10 bases lay between the germline ends. The CDR3 is 14 amino acids. In DNA, the CDR3 is TGTGCCAGCAGCTTGGGTCTGGGTCAAGATACGCAGTATTTT. Its translation: CASSLGLGQDTQYF.

V usage is TRBV11-2 and J usage is TRBJ2-7, with D possibly being TRBD1 (6 bases). Germline V gene lookup returns CDR1 SGHAT and CDR2 FQNNGV. CDR3 size: 15 residues. The germline V and J ends were trimmed by 3 bases and 5 bases, with 17 bases remaining between them. The CDR3 here is CASSFFLGGSDEQYF. DNA for the CDR3: TGTGCCAGCAGCTTTTTTTTAGGGGGAAGTGACGAGCAGTACTTC. The complete variable domain, with remaining parts taken from reference TRBV11-2 and TRBJ2-7, reads EAGVAQSPRYKIIEKRQSVAFWCNPISGHATLYWYQQILGQGPKLLIQFQNNGVVDDSQLPKDRFSAERLKGVDSTLKIQPAKLEDSAVYLCASSFFLGGSDEQYFGPGTRLTVT.

The chain links TRBV5-5 to TRBJ2-4; 7 nucleotides match TRBD2. Germline V gene sequence: CDR1 SGHKS, CDR2 YYEKEE (reference sequence). Trimming at V came to 4 bases and at J to 6 bases, leaving 10 bases not matched to a gene. There are 15 residues in the CDR3. The CDR3 coding sequence is TGTGCCAGCAGCCCCGGGAGGAACGAGAGAAACATTCAGTACTTC. The encoded protein is CASSPGRNERNIQYF. Supplemented by reference TRBV5-5 and TRBJ2-4, the full variable domain reads DAGVTQSPTHLIKTRGQQVTLRCSPISGHKSVSWYQQVLGQGPQFIFQYYEKEERGRGNFPDRFSARQFPNYSSELNVNALLLGDSALYLCASSPGRNERNIQYFGAGTRLSVL.

The V and J genes are TRBV24-1 and TRBJ2-1, with 8 bases that match TRBD2. Germline CDR1 KGHDR, CDR2 SFDVKD. The CDR3 sequence is 15 residues long. V gave up 4 bases and J gave up 4 bases; unmatched junction bases: 5. CDR3 residues: CATSEPGLGYNEQFF. The CDR3 DNA follows: TGTGCCACCAGTGAGCCGGGACTAGGTTACAATGAGCAGTTCTTC.

V gene TRBV11-3 combines with J gene TRBJ2-1; D unclear. Germline V lookup: CDR1 SGHNT, CDR2 YENEEA. The CDR3 runs to 13 residues. V was cut by 1 base and J by 7 bases, with 8 bases left in between. The CDR3: CASSLARRNEQFF. The CDR3 DNA follows: TGTGCCAGCAGCTTAGCACGACGGAATGAGCAGTTCTTC.

The J gene is TRBJ1-5, the V gene TRBV6-5, with TRBD1 as a possible D gene (6 bases). Germline V gives CDR1 MNHEY, CDR2 SVGAGI. V was clipped by 6 bases and J by 1 base, with 13 bases between them. The CDR3 has 15 residues. The CDR3 DNA follows: TGTGCCAGCAGCCGCCGGGGGGGCAGCAATCAGCCCCAGCATTTT. Encoded protein: CASSRRGGSNQPQHF.

The J gene is TRBJ1-4, the V gene TRBV3-1 (or the pseudogene TRBV3-2); TRBD1 matches 10 bases. Germline V lookup: CDR1 LGHDT, CDR2 YNNKEL (reference sequence). After removal of 2 bases from V and 7 bases from J, the junction contained 4 bases not matched to a gene. This CDR3 region has 15 residues. The CDR3 sequence is CASSQRTGGIEKLFF. The DNA for the CDR3 is TGTGCCAGCAGCCAACGGACAGGGGGGATTGAAAAACTGTTTTTT.

This chain links TRBV3-1 (or the pseudogene TRBV3-2) with TRBJ1-6; 11 nucleotides line up with TRBD1. V dropped 4 bases and J dropped 7; count of bases not matched to a gene: 18. Germline CDR1 LGHDT, CDR2 YNNKEL (reference sequence). CDR3 size: 20 residues. This CDR3 is CASSRGVPGQGVGYNSPLHF. CDR3 sequence (DNA): TGTGCCAGCAGCCGAGGCGTACCGGGACAGGGGGTTGGGTACAATTCACCCCTCCACTTT.

The chain combines TRBV7-8 with TRBJ1-2; 7 bases align to TRBD1. The CDR3 covers 17 residues. Per the germline V gene, CDR1 is SGHVS and CDR2 is FQNEAQ. V shed 5 bases and J 2 bases; nucleotides not matched to a gene: 14. The CDR3 nucleotides read TGTGCCAGCAGCCCTAGATTCCCGGGACAGAGAAACTATGGCTACACCTTC. This encodes CASSPRFPGQRNYGYTF.

This rearrangement joins TRBV6-1 to TRBJ1-5; D unclear. Germline V CDR1 and CDR2: MNHNS, SASEGT. The CDR3 runs to 17 residues. The ends were cut back, 2 bases at V and 3 bases at J, with 17 bases in the middle. CDR3: CASSEPGGLVYNQPQHF. For the CDR3, the DNA is TGTGCCAGCAGTGAACCAGGAGGTTTGGTTTACAATCAGCCCCAGCATTTT.

The chain is built from TRBV5-4 and TRBJ2-7, with 7 bases that match TRBD2. Germline assignment: CDR1 SGHNT and CDR2 YYREEE (reference sequence). This CDR3 spans 13 amino acids. The V segment lost 4 bases and the J segment 2 bases; nucleotides outside the gene matches: 3. The CDR3, as DNA: TGTGCCAGCAGCACAGGACTAGCCTACGAGCAGTACTTC. This gives the protein CASSTGLAYEQYF.

This clone was counted only a few times. The genes are TRBV9 and TRBJ2-3; TRBD2 matches 10 bases. Germline CDR1 SGDLS, CDR2 YYNGEE. CDR3 length: 16 amino acids. With 0 bases clipped from V and 2 bases from J, the junction kept 3 bases outside the gene matches. The CDR3 coding sequence is TGTGCCAGCAGCGTAGGAGCGGGAGGGCCCACAGATACGCAGTATTTT. Its protein product is CASSVGAGGPTDTQYF. The full variable domain, its missing parts supplied by reference TRBV9 and TRBJ2-3, is DSGVTQTPKHLITATGQRVTLRCSPRSGDLSVYWYQQSLDQGLQFLIQYYNGEERAKGNILERFSAQQFPDLHSELNLSSLELGDSALYFCASSVGAGGPTDTQYFGPGTRLTVL.

In this sample, this clone turned up once. J is TRBJ1-2 and V is TRBV19; tentatively, D is TRBD1 (5 bases). The CDR3 covers 14 residues. From germline, CDR1 is LNHDA and CDR2 SQIVND (reference sequence). The V end lost 3 bases, the J end lost 2 bases, and 10 bases lay between the germline ends. This chain's CDR3 is CASSIQGRNYGYTF. CDR3 nucleotide sequence: TGTGCCAGTAGTATCCAGGGCAGGAACTATGGCTACACCTTC.

The rearrangement joins TRBV6-5 to TRBJ1-1; D may be TRBD1 (6 bases). Germline V gene sequence: CDR1 MNHEY, CDR2 SVGAGI. This CDR3 comprises 15 residues. The germline V and J ends were trimmed by 7 bases and 4 bases, with 19 bases remaining between them. CDR3 nucleotide sequence: TGTGCCAGCAAAGCAGTTACACAGGGCCCCACTGAAGCTTTCTTT. Encoded protein: CASKAVTQGPTEAFF.

The gene calls are TRBV19 and TRBJ2-2; 11 bases fit TRBD1. Germline V gene data show CDR1 as LNHDA and CDR2 as SQIVND (reference sequence). CDR3 length: 16 amino acids. V was clipped by 5 bases and J by 5 bases; unmatched bases: 7. The CDR3 DNA reads as TGTGCCAGTAGTCCCCCCGGGACAGGGGGTACCGGGGAGCTGTTTTTT. This sequence encodes CASSPPGTGGTGELFF.

DNA of the CDR3: TGTGCCAGCAGTTCCCACAACAGGATCGAGACCCAGTACTTC. It codes for CASSSHNRIETQYF. V usage is TRBV27 and J usage is TRBJ2-5; tentatively, D is TRBD1 (5 bases). The CDR3 covers 14 residues. The ends were cut back, 4 bases at V and 5 bases at J, with 14 bases in the middle. From germline, CDR1 is MNHEY and CDR2 SMNVEV (reference sequence).

The chain combines TRBV5-1 with TRBJ2-7; no firm D call. V was pared by 0 bases and J by 2 bases, with 9 bases between. CDR3 length equals 14 residues. Germline V gene sequence: CDR1 SGHRS, CDR2 YFSETQ. The CDR3 nucleotides read TGCGCCAGCAGCTTGGATCGGCGGACCTACGAGCAGTACTTC. This translates into CASSLDRRTYEQYF.

The rearrangement links TRBV2 to TRBJ1-2, with TRBD1 matching 10 bases. The CDR3 is made up of 13 amino acids. Trimming cost V 11 bases and J 7 bases; bases outside gene matches: 10. Germline assignment: CDR1 SNHLY and CDR2 FYNNEI. The CDR3 here is CASTGTGEFGYTF. The CDR3 nucleotides read TGTGCCTCCACCGGGACAGGGGAGTTTGGCTACACCTTC.

This clone showed up just once. V is TRBV9 and J is TRBJ2-7; TRBD2 agrees at 10 bases. Trimming at V came to 1 base and at J to 2 bases, leaving 12 bases not matched to a gene. Germline-derived CDR1 and CDR2 are SGDLS and YYNGEE. The CDR3 covers 18 residues. CDR3 protein: CASSVFQREGLRAYEQYF. In DNA form, the CDR3 reads TGTGCCAGCAGCGTATTTCAGCGGGAGGGCCTCCGTGCCTACGAGCAGTACTTC.

The chain couples TRBV7-3 to TRBJ2-3; D not certain. This CDR3 is built from 15 residues. The germline V and J ends were trimmed by 5 bases and 5 bases, with 17 bases remaining between them. Germline V lookup: CDR1 SGHTA, CDR2 FQGTGA. CDR3 amino acids: CASSLLGNSGDTQYF. The CDR3 region has the DNA TGTGCCAGCAGCCTCCTTGGCAATTCGGGAGATACGCAGTATTTT.

This clone was seen just once. The gene calls are TRBV2 and TRBJ2-7, with TRBD1 matching 11 bases. The V and J ends lost 3 bases and 2 bases, in that order; junction bases with no gene match: 3. Germline values: CDR1 SNHLY, CDR2 FYNNEI. There are 15 residues in the CDR3. CDR3 residues: CASSEGQGETYEQYF. The CDR3 DNA reads TGTGCCAGCAGTGAGGGACAGGGGGAAACCTACGAGCAGTACTTC.

The genes are TRBV30 and TRBJ2-7, with TRBD2 matching over 8 bases. The CDR3 extends over 12 amino acids. CDR1 GTSNPN and CDR2 SVGIG come from the germline V gene (reference sequence). The V gene end was trimmed by 6 bases and the J gene end by 4 bases; junction bases not matched to a gene: 5. The CDR3 loop reads CACSGEGYEQYF. In DNA form, the CDR3 reads TGTGCCTGTAGCGGGGAGGGATACGAGCAGTACTTC.